The 3 T cell receptor beta chains below all came from one sample that was sequenced in a study of cytomegalovirus exposure and HLA in healthy donors (dated by TCRdb to about 2017). Libraries were constructed by the immunoSEQ multiplex PCR assay. A mixture of 60 forward primers for TCR Vbeta segments and 13 reverse primers for TCR Jbeta segments was used in the multiplex PCR. TCRdb provides this immuneACCESS table in a form limited to in-frame rearrangements. Some clones are lacking; in checked studies, under half of them reflect an unresolved V gene, and why the rest are absent is not known. This sample is represented by about 120,000 clones; approximately 80% of them were singletons. The top ten constitute roughly 2.5% of the sample. The material sequenced was PBMCs. These receptor sequences come from a woman aged 40 to 55 in good health and CMV-seropositive.

The chain employs TRBV19 and TRBJ2-3; TRBD2 is a possible D gene (5 bases). The CDR3 extends over 15 amino acids. V lost 3 bases and J lost 5, with 15 bases in between. Germline CDR1 LNHDA, CDR2 SQIVND (reference sequence). CDR3 amino acids: CASSIGRGGRDTQYF. The DNA of the CDR3 is TGTGCCAGTAGTATTGGCCGGGGTGGTAGAGATACGCAGTATTTT.

Notes on this clone: Other DNA variants within this sample encode the same CDR3. This sequence joins TRBV5-1 and TRBJ2-7; 7 positions match TRBD1. The length of the CDR3 is 14 residues. The trim removed 0 bases at V and 3 bases at J, leaving 3 bases unmatched. From germline, CDR1 is SGHRS and CDR2 YFSETQ. The CDR3 region is CASSLGQGVYEQYF. For the CDR3, the DNA is TGCGCCAGCAGCTTGGGACAGGGAGTCTACGAGCAGTACTTC.

V and J are TRBV6-6 and TRBJ2-1; no reliable D call. This CDR3 spans 15 amino acids. V was shortened by 4 bases and J by 3 bases, with 13 bases between the two germline ends. Germline loops: CDR1 MNHNY, CDR2 SVGAGI (reference sequence). For the CDR3, the DNA is TGTGCCAGCAGTTCACTCGCAACCCTCTACAATGAGCAGTTCTTC. Its translation is CASSSLATLYNEQFF.